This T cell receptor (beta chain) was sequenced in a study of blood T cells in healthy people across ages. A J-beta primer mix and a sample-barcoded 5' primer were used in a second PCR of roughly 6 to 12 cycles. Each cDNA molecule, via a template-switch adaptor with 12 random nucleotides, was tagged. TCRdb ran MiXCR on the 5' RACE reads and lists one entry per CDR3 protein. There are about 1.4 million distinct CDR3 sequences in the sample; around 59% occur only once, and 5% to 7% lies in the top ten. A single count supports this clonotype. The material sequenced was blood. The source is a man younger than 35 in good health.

The CDR3: CASTTPRVAWNEQFF. The CDR3 coding sequence is TGTGCCAGCACCACTCCGAGGGTAGCATGGAATGAGCAGTTCTTC. The rearrangement joins TRBV28 to TRBJ2-1, with D possibly TRBD2 on 5 matching bases. The V end lost 7 bases, the J end lost 7 bases, and 20 bases lay between the germline ends. There are 15 residues in the CDR3. CDR1 and CDR2 (germline): MDHEN, SYDVKM.